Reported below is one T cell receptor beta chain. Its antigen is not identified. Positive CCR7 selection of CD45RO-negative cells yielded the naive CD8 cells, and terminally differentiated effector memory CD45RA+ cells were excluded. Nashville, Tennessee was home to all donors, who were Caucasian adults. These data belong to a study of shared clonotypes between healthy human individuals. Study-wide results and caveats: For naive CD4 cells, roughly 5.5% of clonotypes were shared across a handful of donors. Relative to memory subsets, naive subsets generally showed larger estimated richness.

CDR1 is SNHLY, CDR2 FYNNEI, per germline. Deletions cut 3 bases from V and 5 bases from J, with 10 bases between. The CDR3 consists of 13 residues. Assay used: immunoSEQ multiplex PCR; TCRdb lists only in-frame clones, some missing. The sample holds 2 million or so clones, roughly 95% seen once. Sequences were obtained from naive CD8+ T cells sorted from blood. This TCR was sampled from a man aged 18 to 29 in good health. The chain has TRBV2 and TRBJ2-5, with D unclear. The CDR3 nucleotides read TGTGCCAGCAGTGAGCCCAGCTACGAGACCCAGTACTTC. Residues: CASSEPSYETQYF.